Described below is a single T cell receptor (beta chain) sequence and its context. Germline CDR1 is MDHEN and CDR2 is SYDVKM. The V and J ends lost 5 bases and 4 bases, in that order; junction bases with no gene match: 7. The CDR3 is made up of 16 amino acids. These data belong to a study of cytomegalovirus exposure and HLA in healthy donors. PCR primers comprised 60 Vbeta and 13 Jbeta primers. TCRdb's table, derived via immunoSEQ multiplex PCR, lists solely in-frame clones and lacks some. The sample includes roughly 100,000 clones, approximately 85% of them seen just once. The sequenced sample was PBMCs. The TCR originated in a man aged 35 to 55 in good health and CMV-seropositive. The chain uses TRBV28 and TRBJ2-7; 14 bases align to TRBD2. The chain's CDR3 is CASSPSGTSGRYEQYF. Here the CDR3 DNA reads TGTGCCAGCAGTCCTTCCGGGACTAGCGGGAGATACGAGCAGTACTTC.